These 29 T cell receptor beta chains were all obtained from the same sample, sequenced in a study of T cells in Graves' hyperthyroidism and ophthalmopathy. RNA transcripts served as the template for amplifying TCR beta CDR3 regions. Primed by the HTBI set, a first-round RT-PCR was run on the TCR CDR3. TCRdb redid the calling of the multiplex PCR reads with MiXCR, one entry per CDR3 protein. The data contain some 490,000 distinct CDR3 sequences, about 15% of them singletons. Sequencing was done on a sample of blood. Every receptor here comes from a woman in her twenties or thirties with Graves' ophthalmopathy.

The rearrangement joins TRBV6-5 to TRBJ2-2; D unresolved. V lost 0 bases and J lost 5, with 10 bases in between. CDR1 is MNHEY and CDR2 is SVGAGI in the germline V gene. The CDR3 runs to 15 residues. For the CDR3, the DNA is TGTGCCAGCAGTTACTCGAGTCCGGTGACCGGGGAGCTGTTTTTT. Its protein product is CASSYSSPVTGELFF.

This clonotype was observed at least ten times. J is TRBJ2-3 and V is TRBV12-3 or TRBV12-4; 7 bases are shared with TRBD2. V lost 3 bases to trimming and J lost 2 bases; unmatched junction nucleotides: 8. CDR3 size: 16 residues. In nucleotides, the CDR3 is TGTGCCAGCAGTTTTACAAGCGGGACTTACACAGATACGCAGTATTTT. Translation: CASSFTSGTYTDTQYF.

This clonotype was counted ten times or more. The chain carries TRBV7-3 and TRBJ2-5; 13 positions match TRBD2. This CDR3 is built from 16 residues. Germline lookup yields CDR1 SGHTA and CDR2 FQGTGA. J lost 2 bases, V lost 5 bases, and 5 bases had no gene match. In DNA, the CDR3 is TGTGCCAGCAGCCAACTAGCGGGAGGGAGTCAAGAGACCCAGTACTTC. It specifies CASSQLAGGSQETQYF.

Turning to this clonotype: Since a much larger clone is just one base distant, this may be a read error. The rearrangement uses TRBV3-1 and TRBJ2-7; TRBD2 might be the D (5 bases). The CDR3 runs 13 residues. Germline CDR1 and CDR2: LGHDT and YNNKEL (reference sequence). Trimming left V 2 bases short and J 3 bases short, with 8 bases between. The CDR3 here is CASSQPEGYEQYF. CDR3 in DNA: TGTGCCAGCAGCCAACCTGAGGGCTACGAGCAGTACTTC.

Of note for this clonotype: Being one base from a much bigger clone, this may be a read error. This rearrangement joins TRBV2 to TRBJ1-2; D possibly corresponds to TRBD1 (5 bases). CDR3 size: 14 residues. Germline CDR1 SNHLY, CDR2 FYNNEI. The CDR3 DNA sequence: TGTGCCGGCAGCGGCTCAGGGAAGTACTATGGCTACACCTTC. Protein sequence: CAGSGSGKYYGYTF.

This clonotype was seen ten or more times. The chain links TRBV2 to TRBJ2-1, with unresolved D. V was clipped by 11 bases and J by 5 bases, with 13 bases between them. CDR3 length: 12 amino acids. CDR1 SNHLY and CDR2 FYNNEI come from the germline V gene. In DNA form, the CDR3 reads TGTGCCGGGCACTTACACGACAATGAGCAGTTCTTC. It translates to CAGHLHDNEQFF.

About this clonotype: The junction and the germline gene differ at one end; a read error may be behind it. The CDR3 sequence: CASSFEFPGKLFF. In DNA, the CDR3 is TGCGCCAGCAGCTTCGAGTTCCCCGGGAAGCTGTTTTTT. The gene calls are TRBV5-1 and TRBJ2-2; perhaps TRBD2 as D (5 bases). The CDR3 covers 13 residues. The germline CDR1 and CDR2 sequences are SGHRS and YFSETQ.

This clonotype was recorded many times. This chain links TRBV7-3 with TRBJ2-1; TRBD1 matches at 7 bases. Trimming cost V 3 bases and J 3 bases; bases outside gene matches: 8. The CDR3 runs to 16 residues. Germline V gene sequence: CDR1 SGHTA, CDR2 FQGTGA. The CDR3 DNA reads as TGTGCCAGCAGCTTGAGAGGGGGCCTTATCTACAATGAGCAGTTCTTC. Translating gives CASSLRGGLIYNEQFF.

This clonotype was seen at least ten times. The chain has TRBV2 and TRBJ2-3, with TRBD2 matching over 13 bases. The CDR3 loop spans 16 amino acids. Germline trimming cut 6 bases from V and 7 bases from J; bases unmatched to any gene: 10. Germline values: CDR1 SNHLY, CDR2 FYNNEI. The DNA of the CDR3 is TGTGCCAGCAGGGCCACTAGCGGGAGGGCCATACATACGCAGTATTTT. Its translation is CASRATSGRAIHTQYF.

This clonotype was detected only once. V usage is TRBV9 and J usage is TRBJ2-5; D is perhaps TRBD1 (6 bases). V was cut by 0 bases and J by 5 bases, with 11 bases left in between. The CDR3 length is 14 residues. Germline V gene sequence: CDR1 SGDLS, CDR2 YYNGEE. In DNA, the CDR3 is TGTGCCAGCAGCGTAGGAGGGGGATTGGAGACCCAGTACTTC. It yields the protein CASSVGGGLETQYF. Full variable domain (missing parts from reference TRBV9 and TRBJ2-5): DSGVTQTPKHLITATGQRVTLRCSPRSGDLSVYWYQQSLDQGLQFLIQYYNGEERAKGNILERFSAQQFPDLHSELNLSSLELGDSALYFCASSVGGGLETQYFGPGTRLLVL.

This clonotype was counted ten times or more. The V gene is TRBV7-2, the J gene TRBJ1-2, with D tentatively TRBD1 (5 bases). Trimming pared 4 bases from V and 4 bases from J, leaving 16 bases between. The CDR3 runs to 15 residues. Germline loops: CDR1 SGHTA, CDR2 FQGNSA. CDR3 residues: CASSYRRRGAYGYTF. The CDR3 DNA sequence: TGTGCCAGCAGCTACCGGCGAAGGGGTGCCTATGGCTACACCTTC.

This clonotype was found many times. The rearrangement uses TRBV30 and TRBJ1-5; TRBD1 aligns across 7 bases. The germline CDR1 and CDR2 sequences are GTSNPN and SVGIG (reference sequence). V dropped 3 bases and J dropped 2; count of bases not matched to a gene: 7. This CDR3 is 15 amino acids long. The CDR3 region is CAWRAGGMGNQPQHF. CDR3 DNA sequence: TGTGCCTGGAGGGCAGGGGGGATGGGCAATCAGCCCCAGCATTTT.

This clonotype has a count of ten or more. The chain uses TRBV7-3 and TRBJ2-1; 9 bases align to TRBD1. The length of the CDR3 is 15 residues. Germline-derived CDR1 and CDR2 are SGHTA and FQGTGA. Germline trimming cut 2 bases from V and 5 bases from J; bases unmatched to any gene: 4. CDR3 sequence: CASSLGQGMNNEQFF. In nucleotides, the CDR3 is TGTGCCAGCAGCTTAGGACAGGGGATGAACAATGAGCAGTTCTTC. The full variable domain, with the rest looked up from reference TRBV7-3 and TRBJ2-1, is GAGVSQTPSNKVTEKGKYVELRCDPISGHTALYWYRQSLGQGPEFLIYFQGTGAADDSGLPNDRFFAVRPEGSVSTLKIQRTERGDSAVYLCASSLGQGMNNEQFFGPGTRLTVL.

This clonotype was found many times. The gene calls are TRBV20-1 and TRBJ2-3; D call uncertain. CDR3 size: 15 residues. V was cut by 4 bases and J by 3 bases, with 17 bases left in between. CDR1 and CDR2 from the germline V gene are DFQATT and SNEGSKA (reference sequence). The CDR3 protein is CSAILEWVFTDTQYF. The CDR3 DNA is TGCAGTGCTATTTTAGAATGGGTTTTTACAGATACGCAGTATTTT.

Of note for this clonotype: Given a much more abundant clone one base away, this may be a read error. The CDR3 sequence is CASGNEQLF. The DNA for the CDR3 is TGTGCCAGCGGCAATGAGCAGCTCTTC. The rearrangement links TRBV28 to TRBJ2-1; D gene unclear. Germline CDR1 and CDR2: MDHEN and SYDVKM. The CDR3 runs to 9 residues.

There are many counts of this clonotype. The rearrangement joins TRBV18 to TRBJ1-4; D not certain. V was cut by 2 bases and J by 8 bases, with 12 bases left in between. The CDR3 sequence is 14 residues long. Germline loops: CDR1 KGHSH, CDR2 LQKENI. The CDR3 is CASSPDTRLEKLFF. CDR3 DNA: TGTGCCAGCTCACCAGACACAAGACTAGAAAAACTGTTTTTT.

This chain joins TRBV20-1 and TRBJ2-7; D is uncertain. Per the germline V gene, CDR1 is DFQATT and CDR2 is SNEGSKA (reference sequence). Trimming took off 4 bases at V and 5 bases at J, with 15 bases between the two ends. The CDR3 length is 13 residues. The CDR3 DNA reads as TGCAGTGCTATCCCCCTAAGGAGCCACGAGCAGTACTTC. Its protein is CSAIPLRSHEQYF.

At least ten counts were recorded for this clonotype. The gene calls are TRBV7-9 and TRBJ1-5, with 8 bases matching TRBD1. Germline loops: CDR1 SEHNR, CDR2 FQNEAQ (reference sequence). The CDR3 totals 14 residues. With V trimmed by 3 bases and J by 6 bases, 4 bases remained unmatched. The CDR3 bases are TGTGCCAGCAGCTTCGGGACAGGAGGTCAGCCCCAGCATTTT. Amino acid sequence: CASSFGTGGQPQHF.

This chain uses TRBV28 with TRBJ2-1; 8 nucleotides match TRBD2. CDR1 and CDR2 (germline): MDHEN, SYDVKM. The CDR3 has 15 residues. The V gene end was trimmed by 7 bases and the J gene end by 7 bases; junction bases not matched to a gene: 12. CDR3 residues: CASKHGAGGFNEQFF. The CDR3 bases are TGTGCCAGCAAACATGGCGCGGGAGGTTTTAATGAGCAGTTCTTC. The full variable domain, its missing parts supplied by reference TRBV28 and TRBJ2-1, is DVKVTQSSRYLVKRTGEKVFLECVQDMDHENMFWYRQDPGLGLRLIYFSYDVKMKEKGDIPEGYSVSREKKERFSLILESASTNQTSMYLCASKHGAGGFNEQFFGPGTRLTVL.

This clonotype showed up just a few times. V and J are TRBV28 and TRBJ2-7; D is unclear. Germline V gene data show CDR1 as MDHEN and CDR2 as SYDVKM. CDR3 length: 12 amino acids. V lost 8 bases and J 3 bases, leaving 11 bases between the germline ends. The CDR3 coding sequence is TGTGCCAGCGGATTGAGGTTCTACGAGCAGTACTTC. Translation: CASGLRFYEQYF.

This clonotype was detected ten times or more. V usage is TRBV28 and J usage is TRBJ1-2; a possible D gene is TRBD1 (6 bases). Trimming removed 3 bases at V and 4 bases at J, with 15 bases between. The CDR3 length is 15 residues. CDR1 and CDR2 from the germline V gene are MDHEN and SYDVKM. For the CDR3, the DNA is TGTGCCAGCAGTTTCCCCACAGGGAATTCCTATGGCTACACCTTC. It yields the protein CASSFPTGNSYGYTF.

The rearrangement joins TRBV15 to TRBJ1-1; D ambiguous. The CDR3 covers 13 residues. The V end lost 1 base, the J end lost 5 bases, and 8 bases lay between the germline ends. Germline CDR1 LNHNV, CDR2 YYDKDF (reference sequence). The CDR3 region has the DNA TGTGCCACCAGCAGAGTCTTTAGGACTGAAGCTTTCTTT. It yields the protein CATSRVFRTEAFF.

This clonotype was observed many times. The J gene is TRBJ1-2, the V gene TRBV2; 7 nucleotides line up with TRBD1. CDR3 length: 14 residues. Germline loops: CDR1 SNHLY, CDR2 FYNNEI. With 7 bases clipped from V and 0 bases from J, the junction kept 5 bases outside the gene matches. The CDR3 DNA follows: TGTGCCAGCAAATCCGGGACAGCTAACTATGGCTACACCTTC. It encodes CASKSGTANYGYTF.

Only a few counts were recorded for this clonotype. The genes are TRBV27 and TRBJ2-1; 8 bases are shared with TRBD2. V lost 5 bases and J lost 2; bases outside the gene matches: 5. Per germline, CDR1 MNHEY and CDR2 SMNVEV (reference sequence). This CDR3 region has 15 residues. The DNA for the CDR3 is TGTGCCAGCAGTAACCTAGCGGGCGCCTACAATGAGCAGTTCTTC. Encoded protein: CASSNLAGAYNEQFF.

The V call is TRBV2, the J call TRBJ1-6; D not certain. This CDR3 contains 13 residues. In germline, CDR1 is SNHLY, CDR2 FYNNEI. The V end was cut by 6 bases, the J end by 7 bases, with 10 bases between. The CDR3 DNA sequence: TGTGCCAGCAGGGCAGCCCAGAATTCACCCCTCCACTTT. Protein: CASRAAQNSPLHF.

The sample holds a few counts of this clonotype. The genes are TRBV11-2 and TRBJ2-1, with D perhaps TRBD2 (7 bases). This CDR3 contains 16 residues. Germline V gene sequence: CDR1 SGHAT, CDR2 FQNNGV. Trimming took off 3 bases at V and 6 bases at J, with 18 bases between the two ends. The CDR3 DNA follows: TGTGCCAGCAGCTTCGGTGGCGGGGGCAGAGGCAATGAGCAGTTCTTC. It is translated as CASSFGGGGRGNEQFF.

J is TRBJ1-5 and V is TRBV12-3 or TRBV12-4; D is possibly TRBD1 (5 bases). The CDR3 is made up of 15 amino acids. The V and J ends lost 3 bases and 6 bases respectively, with 15 bases between them. CDR3 DNA: TGTGCCAGCAGTTTTCAGGGTTCGTATGGTCAGCCCCAGCATTTT. Amino acid sequence: CASSFQGSYGQPQHF.

This clonotype was seen more than once but under ten times. This rearrangement joins TRBV6-5 to TRBJ2-5; D gene unclear. CDR3 size: 16 residues. V lost 2 bases and J 1 base, leaving 14 bases between the germline ends. Germline lookup yields CDR1 MNHEY and CDR2 SVGAGI. The chain's CDR3 is CASSYGKGQAQETQYF. In DNA form, the CDR3 reads TGTGCCAGCAGTTACGGGAAAGGGCAGGCCCAAGAGACCCAGTACTTC.

This clonotype has ten or more counts. The V gene is TRBV2, the J gene TRBJ2-1; D unresolved. This CDR3 is built from 14 residues. V lost 2 bases to trimming and J lost 3 bases, with 8 bases between them. The germline CDR1 and CDR2 sequences are SNHLY and FYNNEI. The CDR3 region has the DNA TGTGCCAGCAGTGAACTAGTGAACTACAATGAGCAGTTCTTC. It translates to CASSELVNYNEQFF.